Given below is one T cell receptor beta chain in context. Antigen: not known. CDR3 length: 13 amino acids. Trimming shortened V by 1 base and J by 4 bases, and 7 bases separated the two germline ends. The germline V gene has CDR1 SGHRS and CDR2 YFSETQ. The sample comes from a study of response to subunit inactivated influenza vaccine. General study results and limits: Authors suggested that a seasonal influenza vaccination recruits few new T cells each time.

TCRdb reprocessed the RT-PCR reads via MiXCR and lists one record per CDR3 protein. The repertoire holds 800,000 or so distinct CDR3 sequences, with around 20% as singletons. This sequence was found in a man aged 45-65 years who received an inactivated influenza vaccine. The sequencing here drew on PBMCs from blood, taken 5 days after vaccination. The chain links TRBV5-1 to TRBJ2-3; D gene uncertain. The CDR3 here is CASSLHQADTQYF. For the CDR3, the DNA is TGCGCCAGCAGCTTGCACCAGGCAGATACGCAGTATTTT.